This passage covers 8 T cell receptor beta chains from one sample sequenced in a study of T cells after yellow fever vaccination (dated by TCRdb to between 2018 and 2020). Libraries were made using 5' RACE. TCRdb records Illumina NovaSeq 6000 as the sequencer. Through fastp at Q25 and MiXCR, TCRdb rebuilt clones from the public reads, retaining in-frame beta chains. Duplicate CDR3 protein sequences are folded into a single record with the most common DNA and genes. Here the sample has hundreds of thousands of distinct CDR3 sequences; roughly a sixth occur a single time. Clones ranked in the top ten supply 15% to 20% of the sample. The sample's treatment or condition, from its label and the paper: live attenuated yellow fever vaccine strain. This specimen was PBMCs, taken before the yellow fever booster vaccination. The receptors originated from a man between 18 and 35 years old who received the YFV17D yellow fever vaccine.

The chain combines TRBV6-5 with TRBJ2-6; D gene ambiguous. The CDR3 has 16 residues. V lost 0 bases, J lost 0 bases, and 6 bases lay in between. The germline CDR1 and CDR2 sequences are MNHEY and SVGAGI. In DNA, the CDR3 is TGTGCCAGCAGTTACTCTGCGTTCTCTGGGGCCAACGTCCTGACTTTC. This encodes CASSYSAFSGANVLTF.

This clonotype turned up a few times. This sequence joins TRBV7-6 and TRBJ1-5, with no clear D. Trimming took off 6 bases at V and 2 bases at J, with 14 bases between the two ends. This CDR3 has 15 amino acids. Germline CDR1 reads SGHVS; CDR2 reads FNYEAQ. CDR3 DNA: TGTGCCAGCAGTCTTGCCCCTGAAGGCAATCAGCCCCAGCATTTT. Translating gives CASSLAPEGNQPQHF.

This clonotype showed up many times. The V call is TRBV19, the J call TRBJ2-1; 9 bases fit TRBD2. In germline, CDR1 is LNHDA, CDR2 SQIVND (reference sequence). With V trimmed by 4 bases and J by 0 bases, 13 bases remained unmatched. CDR3 size: 19 residues. The CDR3 DNA reads TGTGCCAGTAGTAGGGTCCCTAGCGGGGTGCTTAGCTCCTACAATGAGCAGTTCTTC. Amino acids: CASSRVPSGVLSSYNEQFF.

The chain has TRBV10-2 and TRBJ2-3, with a tentative D call TRBD1 (6 bases). Germline V gene lookup returns CDR1 WSHSY and CDR2 SAAADI. V lost 6 bases and J 3 bases, leaving 16 bases between the germline ends. The CDR3 has 15 residues. The CDR3 spells CASSWGRGWTDTQYF. The CDR3 nucleotides read TGCGCCAGCAGCTGGGGCAGGGGCTGGACAGATACGCAGTATTTT.

V gene TRBV20-1 combines with J gene TRBJ2-5, with 12 bases matching TRBD2. Trimming cost V 1 base and J 5 bases; bases outside gene matches: 8. Germline V CDR1 and CDR2: DFQATT, SNEGSKA (reference sequence). The CDR3 has 16 amino acids. The CDR3 bases are TGCAGTGCTAGAGGTCTGACTAGCGGGGGTCGCGAGACCCAGTACTTC. This translates into CSARGLTSGGRETQYF.

This chain uses TRBV29-1 with TRBJ1-1, with D uncertain. Trimming stripped 4 bases from V and 3 bases from J, with 9 bases between. The germline gives CDR1 SQVTM, CDR2 ANQGSEA. The CDR3 totals 12 residues. In DNA, the CDR3 is TGCAGCGTTGCGTCTAGGGACACTGAAGCTTTCTTT. This encodes CSVASRDTEAFF. Combining the CDR3 with reference TRBV29-1 and TRBJ1-1 gives the whole variable domain SAVISQKPSRDICQRGTSLTIQCQVDSQVTMMFWYRQQPGQSLTLIATANQGSEATYESGFVIDKFPISRPNLTFSTLTVSNMSPEDSSIYLCSVASRDTEAFFGQGTRLTVV.

This clonotype came up a few times. The chain links TRBV5-1 to TRBJ2-7; a weak D match, TRBD1 (5 bases). With 4 bases removed from V and 2 bases from J, the gap between germline ends came to 19 bases. The CDR3 is made up of 16 amino acids. Germline V gene data show CDR1 as SGHRS and CDR2 as YFSETQ. CDR3 nucleotide sequence: TGCGCCAGCAGCACCAAGTCAGGGAATGGAGCCTACGAGCAGTACTTC. As protein: CASSTKSGNGAYEQYF.

This clonotype was observed a handful of times. V gene TRBV19 combines with J gene TRBJ2-2; D ambiguous. CDR1 is LNHDA and CDR2 is SQIVND in the germline V gene (reference sequence). The CDR3 sequence is 14 residues long. The V end was cut by 3 bases, the J end by 4 bases, with 9 bases between. The DNA for the CDR3 is TGTGCCAGTAGTATGGGAACGGCCACCGGGGAGCTGTTTTTT. Translating gives CASSMGTATGELFF.